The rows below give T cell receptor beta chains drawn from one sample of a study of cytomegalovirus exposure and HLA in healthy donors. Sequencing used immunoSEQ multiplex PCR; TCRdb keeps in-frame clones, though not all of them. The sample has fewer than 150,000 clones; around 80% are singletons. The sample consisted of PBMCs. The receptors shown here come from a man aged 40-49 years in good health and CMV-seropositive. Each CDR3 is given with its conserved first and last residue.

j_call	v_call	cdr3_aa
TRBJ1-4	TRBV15	CATRVMGTLNEKLSF
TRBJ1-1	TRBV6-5	CASSRSGQADAEAFF
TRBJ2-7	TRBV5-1	CASSPGRDRPSYEQYF
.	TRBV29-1	CSVGSGLGGYEQYF
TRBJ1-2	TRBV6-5	CASSSPGTANYGYTF
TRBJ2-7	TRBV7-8	CASSPDRAYSYEQYF
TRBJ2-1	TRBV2	CASSGLADNEQFF
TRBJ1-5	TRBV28	CASSFFRVGGQPQHF
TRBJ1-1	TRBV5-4	CASSLAGGIANTEAFF
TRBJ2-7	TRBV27	CASSPDTRFDRREQYF
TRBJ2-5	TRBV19	CASSRGQGRQETQYF
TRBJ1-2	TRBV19	CASAEDSRTNYGYTF
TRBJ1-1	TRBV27	CASSLRGNTEAFF
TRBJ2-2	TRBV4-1	CASSPRGAENTGELFF
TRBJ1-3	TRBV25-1	CASSEGTGGRNTIYF
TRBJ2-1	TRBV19	CASSPPGLKNEQFF
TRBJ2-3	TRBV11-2	CASSLDRTSFRDTQYF
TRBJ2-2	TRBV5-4	CASSLGGATGELFF
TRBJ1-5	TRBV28	CASSLPQGLNNQPQHF
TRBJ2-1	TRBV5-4	CASREGLDNEQFF
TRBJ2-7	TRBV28	CASSPIGSAVQYF
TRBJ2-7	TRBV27	CASSLVAGGPAPQYF
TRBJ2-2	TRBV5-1	CASSTTLGLAGGHGELFF